The 10 T cell receptor beta chains below all came from one sample that was sequenced in a study of T cells in Graves' hyperthyroidism and ophthalmopathy (dated by TCRdb to about 2019). Libraries were constructed by multiplex PCR. The sequencer listed for this sample is Illumina HiSeq 2000. Amplification of TCR beta CDR3 regions was carried out from RNA transcripts. The first round of RT-PCR for the TCR CDR3 was performed with the HTBI primer set and the Qiagen OneStep RT-PCR kit. The public reads were reanalyzed by TCRdb: fastp trimming at Q25, MiXCR alignment, in-frame beta chains only. Every CDR3 protein is listed once, alongside the most common genes and DNA of its rows. The sample table lists some 570,000 distinct CDR3 sequences, over 15% of them with a count of one. The ten largest clones capture roughly a sixth of the sample. Sequenced: blood. The receptors originated from a woman aged 18-30 years with Graves' ophthalmopathy.

CDR3 sequence reads: CSARGRQGLGSGYTF. The CDR3 coding sequence is TGCAGTGCTAGAGGTCGTCAGGGTCTAGGGAGTGGCTACACCTTC. The genes are TRBV20-1 and TRBJ1-2; D is possibly TRBD1 (5 bases). V lost 1 base to trimming and J lost 7 bases, with 19 bases between them. Germline V gene data show CDR1 as DFQATT and CDR2 as SNEGSKA (reference sequence). The CDR3 has 15 amino acids.

The rearrangement uses TRBV15 and TRBJ1-5, with D unresolved. Germline CDR1 and CDR2: LNHNV and YYDKDF (reference sequence). With 0 bases removed from V and 2 bases from J, the gap between germline ends came to 14 bases. The CDR3 length is 17 residues. The CDR3 coding sequence is TGTGCCACCAGCAGAGATGGCGGCAGGTATGGCAATCAGCCCCAGCATTTT. This gives the protein CATSRDGGRYGNQPQHF.

The chain employs TRBV7-9 and TRBJ1-1; D uncertain. Looked up from germline, CDR1 is SEHNR and CDR2 is FQNEAQ (reference sequence). The CDR3 has 15 amino acids. With 1 base removed from V and 5 bases from J, the gap between germline ends came to 14 bases. The CDR3 region is CASSLDEGSWTEAFF. The CDR3 region has the DNA TGTGCCAGCAGCTTAGACGAAGGGAGTTGGACTGAAGCTTTCTTT.

This clonotype was seen ten or more times. The V and J genes are TRBV24-1 and TRBJ1-1; D is ambiguous. The CDR3 loop spans 13 amino acids. Germline V gene lookup returns CDR1 KGHDR and CDR2 SFDVKD. V was cut by 7 bases and J by 1 base, with 9 bases left in between. CDR3 nucleotides: TGTGCCACCAGGGTTTCTGAGAACACTGAAGCTTTCTTT. Residues: CATRVSENTEAFF.

This clonotype was found many times. This sequence joins TRBV20-1 and TRBJ2-3; D remains unclear. CDR1 and CDR2 from the germline V gene are DFQATT and SNEGSKA (reference sequence). Trimming pared 2 bases from V and 2 bases from J, leaving 5 bases between. CDR3 length: 12 residues. CDR3 in amino acids: CSARQDTDTQYF. The CDR3 DNA reads TGCAGTGCTAGACAGGACACAGATACGCAGTATTTT.

The rearrangement joins TRBV6-1 to TRBJ2-3; D is perhaps TRBD2 (6 bases). V lost 8 bases to trimming and J lost 7 bases, with 19 bases between them. Germline CDR1 MNHNS, CDR2 SASEGT. This CDR3 region has 14 residues. The CDR3 sequence: CASSREPSIHTQYF. CDR3 sequence (DNA): TGTGCCAGCTCTCGGGAGCCCTCTATCCATACGCAGTATTTT.

This clonotype was counted only a few times. This chain joins TRBV5-1 and TRBJ2-2, with 9 bases aligning to TRBD1. The CDR3 covers 15 residues. V was clipped by 4 bases and J by 5 bases; unmatched bases: 6. Germline CDR1 is SGHRS and CDR2 is YFSETQ. CDR3 residues: CASSKDRGSTGELFF. CDR3 sequence (DNA): TGCGCCAGCAGCAAGGACAGGGGATCGACCGGGGAGCTGTTTTTT.

This clonotype has more than one count but fewer than ten. The rearrangement links TRBV30 to TRBJ2-2; D is perhaps TRBD1 or TRBD2 (6 bases each). The CDR3 covers 17 residues. Germline V gene data show CDR1 as GTSNPN and CDR2 as SVGIG (reference sequence). Trimming removed 3 bases from V and 1 base from J, with 18 bases in between. The CDR3 protein is CAWRALGGGMNTGELFF. The DNA of the CDR3 is TGTGCCTGGAGGGCCCTTGGGGGCGGGATGAACACCGGGGAGCTGTTTTTT.

The sample holds many counts of this clonotype. The CDR3 sequence: CASTPTEHYEQYF. In DNA form, the CDR3 reads TGTGCCAGCACCCCGACAGAACACTACGAGCAGTACTTC. This sequence joins TRBV7-9 and TRBJ2-7; D is perhaps TRBD1 (5 bases). The CDR3 loop spans 13 amino acids. V was pared by 7 bases and J by 3 bases, with 13 bases between. In germline, CDR1 is SEHNR, CDR2 FQNEAQ (reference sequence).

The gene calls are TRBV5-1 and TRBJ1-3; maybe TRBD1 (5 bases). This CDR3 region has 16 residues. V was clipped by 4 bases and J by 0 bases, with 14 bases between them. The germline V gene has CDR1 SGHRS and CDR2 YFSETQ. CDR3 sequence: CASSKMGLTSGNTIYF. Here the CDR3 DNA reads TGCGCCAGCAGCAAAATGGGACTGACCTCTGGAAACACCATATATTTT.